The 27 T cell receptor beta chains reported below all come from one sample, sequenced in a study of blood T cell repertoires in COVID-19. Some clones are missing from TCRdb's copy, which holds only in-frame ones; the method was immunoSEQ multiplex PCR. Of over 600,000 clones detected, just under 90% appear once; the ten largest clones hold 0.2% to 0.3%. Sequencing used peripheral blood. These receptors were taken from a woman aged 18-30 years with acute or convalescent COVID-19.

The V gene is TRBV28, the J gene TRBJ1-2, with 9 bases identical to TRBD1. Trimming at V came to 5 bases and at J to 7 bases, leaving 8 bases not matched to a gene. The CDR3 is 14 residues long. Germline V lookup: CDR1 MDHEN, CDR2 SYDVKM. The CDR3: CASSPLDRGSGYTF. CDR3 in DNA: TGTGCCAGCAGTCCCCTCGACAGGGGGTCTGGCTACACCTTC.

The J gene is TRBJ1-3, the V gene TRBV7-2, with no clear D. This CDR3 is 13 amino acids long. In germline, CDR1 is SGHTA, CDR2 FQGNSA. Between the trimmed V and J ends, which lost 5 bases and 6 bases, there was a span of 11 bases. CDR3 sequence reads: CASSPYKQNTIYF. CDR3 bases: TGTGCCAGCAGCCCTTATAAGCAAAACACCATATATTTT.

This clone came up once. V usage is TRBV10-3 and J usage is TRBJ2-5, with D unresolved. Germline CDR1 reads ENHRY; CDR2 reads SYGVKD. CDR3 length equals 13 residues. Trimming took 3 bases from V and 1 from J, leaving 6 bases between them. CDR3 protein: CAISDGVQETQYF. CDR3 nucleotides: TGTGCCATCAGTGACGGAGTCCAAGAGACCCAGTACTTC.

CDR3 in DNA: TGTGCCTGGAGTTTCGGGGGTGGCTCCGGGGAGCTGTTTTTT. Its translation is CAWSFGGGSGELFF. The rearrangement uses TRBV30 and TRBJ2-2, with TRBD2 as a possible D gene (6 bases). V was shortened by 2 bases and J by 6 bases, with 13 bases between the two germline ends. The CDR3 is 14 residues long. Germline V CDR1 and CDR2: GTSNPN, SVGIG (reference sequence).

V is TRBV29-1 and J is TRBJ1-2; D possibly corresponds to TRBD1 (6 bases). The CDR3 loop spans 14 amino acids. In germline, CDR1 is SQVTM, CDR2 ANQGSEA. V lost 1 base to trimming and J lost 4 bases, with 13 bases between them. CDR3 loop: CSVEGQEAIYGYTF. CDR3 nucleotides: TGCAGCGTTGAAGGACAGGAGGCCATCTATGGCTACACCTTC.

The chain links TRBV6-5 to TRBJ1-1; 7 bases are shared with TRBD1. Germline loops: CDR1 MNHEY, CDR2 SVGAGI. Trimming removed 7 bases from V and 6 bases from J; junction bases left unmatched: 5. This CDR3 region has 12 residues. The CDR3 coding sequence is TGTGCCAGCACATCCACAGGGGCTGAAGCTTTCTTT. This codes for CASTSTGAEAFF.

The chain recombines TRBV6-2 or TRBV6-3 with TRBJ1-1; no firm D call. Germline assignment: CDR1 MNHEY and CDR2 SVGEGT. V lost 2 bases and J 8 bases, leaving 6 bases between the germline ends. This CDR3 region has 11 residues. The CDR3 DNA reads as TGTGCCAGCAGTTACCGGGGAGAAGCTTTCTTT. The encoded protein is CASSYRGEAFF.

The V and J genes are TRBV13 and TRBJ1-1; D ambiguous. V shed 5 bases and J shed 4 bases, with 11 bases lying between them. Germline V gene sequence: CDR1 PRHDT, CDR2 FYEKMQ (reference sequence). CDR3 length equals 13 residues. CDR3 sequence (DNA): TGTGCCAGCAGCCACGGGGTTGGCACTGAAGCTTTCTTT. Translating it yields CASSHGVGTEAFF.

The chain employs TRBV7-2 and TRBJ2-1, with TRBD2 as a possible D gene (6 bases). The CDR3 is 16 residues long. Germline-derived CDR1 and CDR2 are SGHTA and FQGNSA. Trimming shortened V by 4 bases and J by 7 bases, and 20 bases separated the two germline ends. The chain's CDR3 is CASSSPYSGGINEQFF. For the CDR3, the DNA is TGTGCCAGCAGCTCCCCGTATAGCGGCGGGATAAATGAGCAGTTCTTC.

The CDR3 sequence: CASSKPPWTGVYGYTF. CDR3 coding DNA: TGTGCCAGCAGCAAACCGCCTTGGACAGGGGTCTATGGCTACACCTTC. The genes are TRBV21-1 and TRBJ1-2; the table's D call, TRBD1, was not checked against the DNA. TRBV21-1 is a pseudogene. CDR3 length: 16 residues.

The CDR3 DNA follows: TGTGCCTGGAGTTCTAGGGGGGGCCCCGCCTTCTTC. Translating it yields CAWSSRGGPAFF. The rearrangement uses TRBV30 and TRBJ2-1, with a weak D call TRBD2 (7 bases). This CDR3 has 12 residues. Trimming removed 2 bases at V and 16 bases at J, with 18 bases between. CDR1 and CDR2 from the germline V gene are GTSNPN and SVGIG (reference sequence).

V and J are TRBV4-2 and TRBJ1-2; TRBD1 matches 8 bases. The CDR3 runs to 16 residues. The germline V gene encodes CDR1 LGHNA and CDR2 YNFKEQ. V trimming: 0 bases; J trimming: 2 bases; junction bases outside the gene matches: 5. CDR3 nucleotide sequence: TGTGCCAGCAGCCAAGATTGGACAGGGAAGAACTATGGCTACACCTTC. Protein: CASSQDWTGKNYGYTF.

This chain connects TRBV20-1 to TRBJ1-1; D is uncertain. The CDR3 has 12 residues. Trimming shortened V by 3 bases and J by 10 bases, and 15 bases separated the two germline ends. Germline assignment: CDR1 DFQATT and CDR2 SNEGSKA (reference sequence). CDR3 bases: TGCAGTGCTAGTTCTGGATTTCGGGGAGCTTTCTTT. Translating gives CSASSGFRGAFF.

V gene TRBV5-1 combines with J gene TRBJ1-2, with 7 bases fitting TRBD1. V was pared by 0 bases and J by 4 bases, with 6 bases of the junction left unmatched. From germline, CDR1 is SGHRS and CDR2 YFSETQ. The CDR3 sequence is 15 residues long. The CDR3, as DNA: TGCGCCAGCAGCTTGGGGGGGACAGATATCTATGGCTACACCTTC. It encodes CASSLGGTDIYGYTF.

Concerning this clone: This sample includes further DNA sequences coding for the same CDR3. The chain recombines TRBV5-5 with TRBJ1-2, with a weak D call TRBD1 (5 bases). CDR3 length: 13 residues. The V gene lost 4 bases and the J gene lost 3 bases, with 10 bases spanning the gap. Germline V gene lookup returns CDR1 SGHKS and CDR2 YYEKEE (reference sequence). CDR3 sequence: CASSPGLDYGYTF. CDR3 sequence (DNA): TGTGCCAGCAGCCCGGGACTGGACTATGGCTACACCTTC.

J is TRBJ2-3 and V is TRBV6-6; TRBD2 might be the D (5 bases). The CDR3 covers 15 residues. V was trimmed by 2 bases and J by 3 bases, leaving 12 bases between them. Germline lookup yields CDR1 MNHNY and CDR2 SVGAGI (reference sequence). This chain's CDR3 is CASSYHGVPTDTQYF. The CDR3 nucleotides read TGTGCCAGCAGTTACCACGGGGTCCCGACAGATACGCAGTATTTT.

The CDR3 reads CASSVVGQGAYGYTF. As DNA, the CDR3 is TGTGCCAGCAGCGTCGTGGGACAGGGGGCCTATGGCTACACCTTC. The V gene is TRBV5-5, the J gene TRBJ1-2, with 12 bases lining up with TRBD1. The J segment lost 4 bases and the V segment lost 4 bases, leaving 5 bases of the junction unmatched. Germline loops: CDR1 SGHKS, CDR2 YYEKEE (reference sequence). CDR3 length: 15 amino acids.

The CDR3 DNA follows: TGTGCCAGCAGCGTAGAAGGGAGGGGAGTCAGGAGCACAGATACGCAGTATTTT. Its translation is CASSVEGRGVRSTDTQYF. V and J are TRBV9 and TRBJ2-3; TRBD2 aligns across 7 bases. The germline V gene encodes CDR1 SGDLS and CDR2 YYNGEE. The CDR3 sequence is 18 residues long. V gave up 0 bases and J gave up 0 bases; unmatched junction bases: 10.

Comments on this clone: Other DNA sequences in this specimen translate into the identical CDR3. The chain recombines TRBV5-1 with TRBJ1-2; 7 bases align to TRBD1. J lost 2 bases, V lost 0 bases, and 1 base had no gene match. CDR1 and CDR2 (germline): SGHRS, YFSETQ. The CDR3 is 14 residues long. DNA for the CDR3: TGCGCCAGCAGCTTGGGACAGGGAAACTATGGCTACACCTTC. This gives the protein CASSLGQGNYGYTF.

The chain recombines TRBV2 with TRBJ1-2; no reliable D call. Germline CDR1 and CDR2: SNHLY and FYNNEI. The CDR3 spans 13 residues. V was shortened by 2 bases and J by 3 bases, with 7 bases between the two germline ends. The chain's CDR3 is CASSEKGDYGYTF. CDR3 nucleotides: TGTGCCAGCAGTGAAAAGGGAGACTATGGCTACACCTTC.

The chain uses TRBV7-8 and TRBJ1-2, with 8 bases fitting TRBD1. The CDR3 extends over 14 amino acids. Germline trimming cut 3 bases from V and 4 bases from J; bases unmatched to any gene: 4. Germline-derived CDR1 and CDR2 are SGHVS and FQNEAQ. The CDR3 loop reads CASSFQGAAYGYTF. CDR3 DNA: TGTGCCAGCAGCTTCCAGGGGGCTGCCTATGGCTACACCTTC.

The rearrangement uses TRBV12-3 or TRBV12-4 and TRBJ2-3; D is unresolved. There are 12 residues in the CDR3. The V end lost 7 bases, the J end lost 7 bases, and 12 bases lay between the germline ends. The CDR3 DNA sequence: TGTGCCAGCACCCGAGCCCCCTATACGCAGTATTTT. Translated, it gives CASTRAPYTQYF.

The chain recombines TRBV11-2 with TRBJ1-6; 7 bases fit TRBD1. J lost 7 bases, V lost 6 bases, and 9 bases had no gene match. The CDR3 runs 15 residues. CDR1 SGHAT and CDR2 FQNNGV come from the germline V gene. Written as DNA, the CDR3 is TGTGCCAGCAGTCCTGAAGGGACAGCAAATTCACCCCTCCACTTT. As protein: CASSPEGTANSPLHF.

Comment on this clone: Because the CDR3's place on the DNA is in doubt, the DNA is left out and the CDR3 is given as listed by TCRdb. The chain links TRBV28 to TRBJ1-4; the D call TRBD1 from the table was never checked on the DNA. The CDR3 spans 19 amino acids, including both terminal residues. The germline CDR1 and CDR2 sequences are MDHEN and SYDVKM. This CDR3 is CASSSSSGDRWGRREKLFF.

The DNA of the CDR3 is TGTGCCAGCAGCTCCCTAGACCGGTCGAACACTGAAGCTTTCTTT. It is translated as CASSSLDRSNTEAFF. V gene TRBV5-6 combines with J gene TRBJ1-1; D gene unclear. Germline V gives CDR1 SGHDT, CDR2 YYEEEE. V lost 3 bases and J lost 1, with 13 bases in between. The CDR3 is 15 residues long.

CDR3 loop: CASYRTGGYGYTF. CDR3 bases: TGTGCCAGCTACAGGACAGGGGGCTATGGCTACACCTTC. This chain connects TRBV2 to TRBJ1-2; 10 bases agree with TRBD1. Germline V gene data show CDR1 as SNHLY and CDR2 as FYNNEI. The CDR3 sequence is 13 residues long. V dropped 8 bases and J dropped 4; count of bases not matched to a gene: 4.

The rearrangement uses TRBV4-1 and TRBJ2-2; the match to TRBD1 covers 9 bases. The CDR3 contains 16 residues. Germline CDR1 reads MGHRA; CDR2 reads YSYEKL. Trimming removed 2 bases from V and 0 bases from J; junction bases left unmatched: 1. The CDR3 sequence: CASSQRTGANTGELFF. DNA for the CDR3: TGCGCCAGCAGCCAAAGGACAGGGGCGAACACCGGGGAGCTGTTTTTT.